A single sample is the source of the 8 T cell receptor beta chains below, sequenced in a study of blood T cell repertoires in COVID-19. The data were produced by immunoSEQ multiplex PCR, yet TCRdb's version contains in-frame clones alone and is incomplete. This table has some 260,000 clones, approximately 85% appearing once. The specimen sequenced was peripheral blood. These receptors were obtained from a human donor in a cohort sampled during active COVID-19.

The rearrangement joins TRBV5-5 to TRBJ2-1, with 9 bases identical to TRBD2. CDR1 and CDR2 from the germline V gene are SGHKS and YYEKEE (reference sequence). The CDR3 totals 16 residues. The V gene end was trimmed by 3 bases and the J gene end by 7 bases; junction bases not matched to a gene: 11. In DNA, the CDR3 is TGTGCCAGCAGCTGGCGCGGGAGGGGGGTGCAGAATGAGCAGTTCTTC. Protein sequence: CASSWRGRGVQNEQFF. Full variable domain (missing parts from reference TRBV5-5 and TRBJ2-1): DAGVTQSPTHLIKTRGQQVTLRCSPISGHKSVSWYQQVLGQGPQFIFQYYEKEERGRGNFPDRFSARQFPNYSSELNVNALLLGDSALYLCASSWRGRGVQNEQFFGPGTRLTVL.

The rearrangement links TRBV7-9 to TRBJ2-7; D gene ambiguous. Germline V gives CDR1 SEHNR, CDR2 FQNEAQ (reference sequence). The V end was cut by 5 bases, the J end by 6 bases, with 8 bases between. The CDR3 runs 11 residues. The CDR3 region has the DNA TGTGCCAGCAGCCTAAAATCCGAGCAGTACTTC. Translated, it gives CASSLKSEQYF.

The J gene is TRBJ2-7, the V gene TRBV6-5; 9 nucleotides line up with TRBD1. The CDR3 loop spans 13 amino acids. In germline, CDR1 is MNHEY, CDR2 SVGAGI. V trimming: 8 bases; J trimming: 5 bases; junction bases outside the gene matches: 7. The CDR3 sequence: CASARDREDEQYF. In nucleotides, the CDR3 is TGTGCCAGCGCCAGGGACAGGGAGGACGAGCAGTACTTC.

V usage is TRBV18 and J usage is TRBJ2-6; 7 nucleotides line up with TRBD1. J gave up 4 bases and V 3 bases, and 3 bases lay outside the gene matches. This CDR3 is 15 amino acids long. In germline, CDR1 is KGHSH, CDR2 LQKENI. The CDR3 bases are TGTGCCAGCTCACCGACAGGGTTCGGGGCCAACGTCCTGACTTTC. Translation: CASSPTGFGANVLTF. The full variable domain, its missing parts supplied by reference TRBV18 and TRBJ2-6, is NAGVMQNPRHLVRRRGQEARLRCSPMKGHSHVYWYRQLPEEGLKFMVYLQKENIIDESGMPKERFSAEFPKEGPSILRIQQVVRGDSAAYFCASSPTGFGANVLTFGAGSRLTVL.

This chain joins TRBV11-2 and TRBJ1-1, with D tentatively TRBD1 (5 bases). The V gene's germline CDR1 is SGHAT and CDR2 FQNNGV. The V end was cut by 4 bases, the J end by 0 bases, with 15 bases between. The CDR3 runs 16 residues. The CDR3 reads CASSWGGVAVNTEAFF. DNA for the CDR3: TGTGCCAGCAGCTGGGGGGGAGTGGCGGTGAACACTGAAGCTTTCTTT.

The genes are TRBV30 and TRBJ1-6; a possible D gene is TRBD1 (6 bases). Germline V lookup: CDR1 GTSNPN, CDR2 SVGIG (reference sequence). The length of the CDR3 is 11 residues. The V end lost 7 bases, the J end lost 15 bases, and 16 bases lay between the germline ends. The CDR3 region has the DNA TGTGCCTCGGACAGTCGTTTCCACCTCCACTTT. Translated: CASDSRFHLHF.

The chain links TRBV7-9 to TRBJ1-5; D is perhaps TRBD1 (5 bases). Germline assignment: CDR1 SEHNR and CDR2 FQNEAQ (reference sequence). V lost 0 bases and J lost 6, with 6 bases in between. The CDR3 loop spans 13 amino acids. CDR3 loop: CASSLAQGQPQHF. In DNA form, the CDR3 reads TGTGCCAGCAGCTTAGCCCAGGGTCAGCCCCAGCATTTT.

The rearrangement uses TRBV6-5 and TRBJ2-7; TRBD1 matches at 11 bases. J was trimmed by 6 bases and V by 6 bases; bases with no gene match: 10. The CDR3 has 15 amino acids. Germline CDR1 reads MNHEY; CDR2 reads SVGAGI. CDR3 sequence reads: CASRPPGQGASEQYF. CDR3 sequence (DNA): TGTGCCAGCAGGCCCCCCGGACAGGGGGCGTCCGAGCAGTACTTC.